This TCR beta chain stems from a study of T cells in Graves' hyperthyroidism and ophthalmopathy. RNA transcripts gave rise to amplified TCR beta CDR3 regions. Using the HTBI primer set, a first-round RT-PCR was run on the TCR CDR3. TCRdb independently ran MiXCR on the multiplex PCR reads; one entry per CDR3 protein. This sample has more than 500,000 distinct CDR3 sequences, with 46% found just once. This clonotype has a count of ten or more. What it binds is unknown. The CDR3 extends over 13 amino acids. Trimming took 6 bases from V and 4 from J; bases not matched to a gene: 4. The study left out patients who had uncontrolled infection, other autoimmune disease, pregnancy or lactation. Regarding the study as a whole: Ophthalmopathy, which appeared later, was predicted by the model a median approximately 6.7 months before onset. Most thyroid clonotypes expanded above 0.001 were also detected in blood.

The J gene is TRBJ1-1, the V gene TRBV12-3 or TRBV12-4; the match to TRBD1 covers 8 bases. The sequence came from an adult woman with Graves' disease, either hyperthyroidism or ophthalmopathy (not recorded which). The sample taken for sequencing was peripheral blood or thyroid tissue (not recorded which). CDR3 DNA sequence: TGTGCCAGCAGCGACAGGGGAACCACTGAAGCTTTCTTT. This gives the protein CASSDRGTTEAFF.